This entry lists 3 T cell receptor beta chains sequenced from one sample in a study of blood T cell repertoires in COVID-19. Here immunoSEQ multiplex PCR was the method, and the copy in TCRdb shows in-frame clones only, minus some. The repertoire holds roughly 310,000 clones, more than 90% seen once, with about 2.4% in the top ten. Material: PBMCs or T cells enriched from blood (not recorded which). Receptors originate from a man between 60 and 70 years old who had recovered from COVID-19.

V gene TRBV7-5 combines with J gene TRBJ1-5. TRBV7-5 counts as a pseudogene. This CDR3 is 16 amino acids long. The DNA for the CDR3 is TGTGCCAGAAGCACCGGGAGGGCTCCGCGGGGAAAGCCCCAGCATTTT. Amino acids: CARSTGRAPRGKPQHF.

The chain carries TRBV18 and TRBJ2-2, with no clear D. The CDR3 totals 16 residues. Deletions cut 1 base from V and 0 bases from J, with 9 bases between. From germline, CDR1 is KGHSH and CDR2 LQKENI. CDR3 nucleotides: TGTGCCAGCTCACCACTACGCGGCTCGAACACCGGGGAGCTGTTTTTT. This codes for CASSPLRGSNTGELFF.

This chain joins TRBV9 and TRBJ1-6; TRBD1 might be the D (5 bases). The CDR3 is 17 amino acids. V was trimmed by 4 bases and J by 4 bases, leaving 18 bases between them. Germline CDR1 reads SGDLS; CDR2 reads YYNGEE. CDR3 protein: CASSRRRDSTYNSPLHF. CDR3 DNA: TGTGCCAGCAGCCGGCGGAGGGACTCCACTTATAATTCACCCCTCCACTTT.